A single sample gave rise to the 18 T cell receptor beta chains below, sequenced in a study of regulatory and conventional T cells in RAG deficiency. Data came from immunoSEQ multiplex PCR; TCRdb stores just in-frame clones and leaves some out. The table records approximately 35,000 clones, about 76% of them present only once. The sorted conventional CD4+ T cells were CD25-low and CD127-high, with genomic DNA sequenced. These data were also filed under a second study, of regulatory T cells. That source notes: The PCR used 52 TRBV and 13 TRBJ primers.

The specimen was CD4+ effector T cells sorted from blood. These receptor sequences come from a human donor in good health.

The chain recombines TRBV11-3 with TRBJ2-6; 9 bases map to TRBD1. This CDR3 spans 17 amino acids. Trimming cost V 5 bases and J 2 bases; bases outside gene matches: 7. Germline loops: CDR1 SGHNT, CDR2 YENEEA. CDR3 loop: CASSPGQGKAGANVLTF. CDR3 in DNA: TGTGCCAGCAGCCCAGGACAGGGGAAAGCTGGGGCCAACGTCCTGACTTTC.

The chain recombines TRBV19 with TRBJ2-3; D gene uncertain. Per the germline V gene, CDR1 is LNHDA and CDR2 is SQIVND (reference sequence). The CDR3 length is 12 residues. V lost 5 bases and J 3 bases, leaving 6 bases between the germline ends. In DNA form, the CDR3 reads TGTGCCAGTAGTGCCCAAACAGATACGCAGTATTTT. It is translated as CASSAQTDTQYF.

V is TRBV2 and J is TRBJ2-5, with TRBD1 as a possible D gene (5 bases). Germline assignment: CDR1 SNHLY and CDR2 FYNNEI. The CDR3 has 15 amino acids. Trimming took 4 bases from V and 6 from J, leaving 18 bases between them. DNA for the CDR3: TGTGCCAGCAGTGTCGGCCAGGGCGGTGGGAAGACCCAGTACTTC. Translated, it gives CASSVGQGGGKTQYF.

This chain links TRBV15 with TRBJ2-5; possible D gene TRBD2, 7 bases. V lost 1 base and J lost 2, with 14 bases in between. CDR3 length equals 16 residues. Germline CDR1 and CDR2: LNHNV and YYDKDF (reference sequence). This CDR3 is CATSRGYGGQQETQYF. The DNA of the CDR3 is TGTGCCACCAGCAGAGGGTACGGGGGGCAGCAAGAGACCCAGTACTTC.

This chain joins TRBV6-5 and TRBJ1-5; D gene ambiguous. The length of the CDR3 is 14 residues. The V end lost 0 bases, the J end lost 5 bases, and 8 bases lay between the germline ends. Germline lookup yields CDR1 MNHEY and CDR2 SVGAGI. For the CDR3, the DNA is TGTGCCAGCAGTTACTCCCGGGCTGATCAGCCCCAGCATTTT. Translated, it gives CASSYSRADQPQHF.

The chain employs TRBV5-1 and TRBJ2-7; D not certain. V lost 4 bases to trimming and J lost 3 bases, with 14 bases between them. Germline-derived CDR1 and CDR2 are SGHRS and YFSETQ. The CDR3 consists of 14 residues. The CDR3 DNA reads as TGCGCCAGCAGCCTGAACGGAGACGTCTACGAGCAGTACTTC. Its protein is CASSLNGDVYEQYF.

V and J are TRBV14 and TRBJ1-3, with 7 positions matching TRBD1. Trimming at V came to 4 bases and at J to 0 bases, leaving 6 bases not matched to a gene. Germline V lookup: CDR1 SGHDN, CDR2 FVKESK. The CDR3 runs 16 residues. The CDR3 loop is CASSPYRGISGNTIYF. DNA of the CDR3: TGTGCCAGCAGCCCATACAGGGGTATCTCTGGAAACACCATATATTTT.

This chain joins TRBV30 and TRBJ2-6; possible D gene TRBD2, 6 bases. The ends were cut back, 7 bases at V and 1 base at J, with 17 bases in the middle. The CDR3 runs to 16 residues. Germline V CDR1 and CDR2: GTSNPN, SVGIG (reference sequence). This CDR3 is CASEGTSFSGANVLTF. CDR3 bases: TGTGCCTCTGAGGGGACTTCATTTTCTGGGGCCAACGTCCTGACTTTC.

The sample holds a few counts of this clone. V is TRBV25-1 and J is TRBJ2-7; D tentatively reads TRBD1 or TRBD2 (6 bases each). Deletions cut 5 bases from V and 3 bases from J, with 11 bases between. The CDR3 has 13 residues. From germline, CDR1 is MGHDK and CDR2 SYGVNS. The CDR3 coding sequence is TGTGCCAGCAGTTCGGGGGCCAACTACGAGCAGTACTTC. Translating gives CASSSGANYEQYF.

The CDR3 protein is CASSVGLAYNEQFF. For the CDR3, the DNA is TGTGCCAGCAGCGTTGGGCTGGCCTACAATGAGCAGTTCTTC. The chain is built from TRBV9 and TRBJ2-1, with D hard to call. Deletions cut 2 bases from V and 2 bases from J, with 8 bases between. CDR3 length: 14 residues. Looked up from germline, CDR1 is SGDLS and CDR2 is YYNGEE.

This rearrangement joins TRBV6-4 to TRBJ2-3, with TRBD2 matching 8 bases. J lost 5 bases, V lost 0 bases, and 7 bases had no gene match. The CDR3 covers 16 residues. From germline, CDR1 is MRHNA and CDR2 SNTAGT. CDR3 residues: CASSDSAGGHRDTQYF. CDR3 sequence (DNA): TGTGCCAGCAGTGACTCCGCGGGGGGCCATAGAGATACGCAGTATTTT.

The chain combines TRBV7-9 with TRBJ1-1; TRBD1 might be the D (5 bases). Germline CDR1 is SEHNR and CDR2 is FQNEAQ (reference sequence). Trimming left V 5 bases short and J 4 bases short, with 14 bases between. This CDR3 contains 14 residues. DNA of the CDR3: TGTGCCAGCAGCCCCGCCGGGGGTGGCACTGAAGCTTTCTTT. Translating gives CASSPAGGGTEAFF.

The rearrangement links TRBV7-3 to TRBJ2-2, with 7 bases identical to TRBD2. Trimming removed 2 bases from V and 1 base from J; junction bases left unmatched: 4. Germline V gene sequence: CDR1 SGHTA, CDR2 FQGTGA. This CDR3 region has 16 residues. CDR3 amino acids: CASSLQAGRNTGELFF. The CDR3 nucleotides are TGTGCCAGCAGCTTACAAGCGGGGAGGAACACCGGGGAGCTGTTTTTT.

The chain recombines TRBV5-6 with TRBJ2-5; unclear D gene. The V end lost 0 bases, the J end lost 6 bases, and 3 bases lay between the germline ends. The CDR3 spans 11 residues. Germline-derived CDR1 and CDR2 are SGHDT and YYEEEE. The DNA of the CDR3 is TGTGCCAGCAGCTTGGGACAGACCCAGTACTTC. This sequence encodes CASSLGQTQYF.

About this clone itself: This same CDR3 is encoded by further DNA sequences in the sample. The V call is TRBV5-1, the J call TRBJ1-1; possibly TRBD1 for D (5 bases). The CDR3 sequence is 14 residues long. V gave up 0 bases and J gave up 4 bases, with 10 bases separating them. Germline lookup yields CDR1 SGHRS and CDR2 YFSETQ. The chain's CDR3 is CASSLAGGGTEAFF. The CDR3 nucleotides are TGCGCCAGCAGCTTGGCCGGGGGAGGCACTGAAGCTTTCTTT.

The rearrangement joins TRBV30 to TRBJ2-5; no reliable D call. Germline V lookup: CDR1 GTSNPN, CDR2 SVGIG (reference sequence). CDR3 length: 15 amino acids. V dropped 0 bases and J dropped 0 bases, with 11 bases sitting between them. In nucleotides, the CDR3 is TGTGCCTGGAGTGTCGGAAGCCGCCACCAAGAGACCCAGTACTTC. This sequence encodes CAWSVGSRHQETQYF.

The CDR3 loop is CASSYYRVGVEKLFF. The CDR3 region has the DNA TGTGCCAGCAGTTATTACCGGGTGGGGGTGGAAAAACTGTTTTTT. V usage is TRBV6-5 and J usage is TRBJ1-4; tentatively, D is TRBD1 (5 bases). The CDR3 runs 15 residues. The germline CDR1 and CDR2 sequences are MNHEY and SVGAGI. V was trimmed by 3 bases and J by 8 bases, leaving 16 bases between them.

The chain links TRBV7-2 to TRBJ2-1; D might be TRBD2 (6 bases). The CDR3 has 15 amino acids. With 1 base removed from V and 9 bases from J, the gap between germline ends came to 16 bases. From germline, CDR1 is SGHTA and CDR2 FQGNSA. The DNA for the CDR3 is TGTGCCAGCAGCTTAGGTGGGGGGTTGGGACTTGAGCAGTTCTTC. Its translation is CASSLGGGLGLEQFF.